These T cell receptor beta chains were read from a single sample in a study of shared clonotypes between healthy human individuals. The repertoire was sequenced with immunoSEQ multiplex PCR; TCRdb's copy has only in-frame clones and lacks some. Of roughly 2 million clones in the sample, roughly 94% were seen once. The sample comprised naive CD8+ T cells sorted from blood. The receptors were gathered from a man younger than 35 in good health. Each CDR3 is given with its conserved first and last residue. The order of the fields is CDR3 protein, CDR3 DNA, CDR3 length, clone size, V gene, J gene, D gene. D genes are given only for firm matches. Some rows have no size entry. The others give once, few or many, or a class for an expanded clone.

CASSRGGSTFHNEQFF	TGTGCCAGCAGTAGAGGCGGGAGCACCTTCCACAATGAGCAGTTCTTC	16	NA	TRBV25-1	TRBJ2-1	TRBD2
CASMWTVSYEQYF	TGTGCCAGCATGTGGACAGTAAGCTACGAGCAGTACTTC	13	NA	TRBV25-1	TRBJ2-7	NA
CASSPPGTSGESTDTQYF	TGTGCCAGCAGCCCACCTGGGACTAGCGGGGAAAGCACAGATACGCAGTATTTT	18	NA	TRBV7-9	TRBJ2-3	TRBD2
CASSLPGLGTGEQYF	TGTGCCAGCAGCTTGCCAGGTTTGGGGACAGGTGAGCAGTACTTC	15	NA	TRBV5-4	TRBJ2-7	TRBD1
CASSSRDISYEQYF	TGTGCCAGCAGCTCCCGGGACATCTCCTACGAGCAGTACTTC	14	once	TRBV9	TRBJ2-7	NA
CASSQDLDLYEQYF	TGCGCCAGCAGCCAAGATCTAGATTTGTACGAGCAGTACTTC	14	NA	TRBV4-3	TRBJ2-7	NA
CASSPGTAGFYEQYF	TGTGCCAGCAGTCCTGGGACAGCAGGTTTCTACGAGCAGTACTTC	15	NA	TRBV27	TRBJ2-7	TRBD1
CASSQSRDRTSSYEQYF	TGTGCCAGCAGCCAGTCCCGGGACAGGACTAGCTCCTACGAGCAGTACTTC	17	NA	TRBV7-9	TRBJ2-7	NA
CSVEVDSYEQYF	TGCAGCGTTGAAGTGGACAGCTACGAGCAGTACTTC	12	NA	TRBV29-1	TRBJ2-7	NA
CASSRGLATYNEQFF	TGTGCCAGCAGCCGGGGACTAGCGACATACAATGAGCAGTTCTTC	15	NA	TRBV27	TRBJ2-1	TRBD2
CASKQPNYGYTF	TGTGCCAGTAAGCAGCCTAACTATGGCTACACCTTC	12	NA	TRBV6-1	TRBJ1-2	NA
CATSATGDNRNTIYF	TGTGCCACCAGCGCGACAGGGGATAATAGAAACACCATATATTTT	15	NA	TRBV15	TRBJ1-3	TRBD1
CASSSKTHYEQYF	TGTGCCAGCAGCTCGAAGACACACTACGAGCAGTACTTC	13	NA	TRBV7-9	TRBJ2-7	NA
CASTPGGVNTEAFF	TGTGCCAGCACCCCGGGCGGCGTGAACACTGAAGCTTTCTTT	14	NA	TRBV27	TRBJ1-1	NA
CASRKGIAGDVGELFF	TGCGCCAGCCGAAAGGGGATAGCGGGGGACGTCGGGGAGCTGTTTTTT	16	few	TRBV4-1	TRBJ2-2	TRBD2
CASSLTGWGLDTQYF	TGTGCCAGCAGCTTAACGGGCTGGGGACTGGATACGCAGTATTTT	15	NA	TRBV7-3	TRBJ2-3	NA
CASSYLQGYEQYF	TGTGCCAGCAGTTACCTACAGGGCTACGAGCAGTACTTC	13	NA	TRBV6-5	TRBJ2-7	NA
CASSHLGTLLTEAFF	TGCGCCAGCAGCCACCTCGGGACCCTACTCACTGAAGCTTTCTTT	15	NA	TRBV4-1	TRBJ1-1	NA
CASSQVSGTGSSEQYF	TGTGCCAGCAGTCAGGTCTCCGGGACAGGGAGTTCCGAGCAGTACTTC	16	NA	TRBV27	TRBJ2-7	TRBD1
CASSHGTGGTDTQYF	TGCGCCAGCAGCCACGGGACAGGGGGCACAGATACGCAGTATTTT	15	NA	TRBV4-1	TRBJ2-3	TRBD1
CASRFLQREIDEQYF	TGTGCCAGCCGCTTTCTCCAGCGGGAGATCGACGAGCAGTACTTC	15	NA	TRBV28	TRBJ2-7	TRBD2
CASSLIGGWNTEAFF	TGTGCCAGCAGTTTGATTGGGGGTTGGAACACTGAAGCTTTCTTT	15	NA	TRBV27	TRBJ1-1	NA
CASSQERASGRYNEQFF	TGCGCCAGCAGCCAAGAAAGGGCTAGCGGAAGGTACAATGAGCAGTTCTTC	17	once	TRBV4-3	TRBJ2-1	TRBD2
CASSKSGMEAYEQYF	TGTGCCAGTAGCAAAAGCGGGATGGAGGCTTACGAGCAGTACTTC	15	NA	TRBV19	TRBJ2-7	TRBD2
CASSYGTSPYEQYF	TGTGCCAGCAGTTACGGGACAAGCCCCTACGAGCAGTACTTC	14	NA	TRBV6-5	TRBJ2-7	NA